Below are 28 T cell receptor beta chains sequenced from a single sample in a study of T cell changes during pregnancy in multiple sclerosis. Method: immunoSEQ multiplex PCR; TCRdb's copy keeps in-frame clones and lacks some. The table lists 80,000 to 95,000 clones, 90% to 95% of them singletons, with over 0.95% in the top ten. The source was peripheral blood, collected in the second trimester of pregnancy. The origin of the receptors is a female donor with multiple sclerosis, enrolled in a pregnancy study.

The chain has TRBV10-2 and TRBJ1-4, with a tentative D call TRBD1 (5 bases). Trimming took 10 bases from V and 0 from J, leaving 9 bases between them. This CDR3 is built from 13 residues. Germline V gene sequence: CDR1 WSHSY, CDR2 SAAADI. CDR3 in DNA: TGCGCCACGACAGATCCAACTAATGAAAAACTGTTTTTT. Amino acid sequence: CATTDPTNEKLFF.

The chain has TRBV6-5 and TRBJ1-5, with 10 positions matching TRBD1. This CDR3 comprises 15 residues. With 7 bases clipped from V and 7 bases from J, the junction kept 10 bases outside the gene matches. CDR1 MNHEY and CDR2 SVGAGI come from the germline V gene. Written as DNA, the CDR3 is TGTGCCAGCAAAACCGACAGGGGGCACGAACAGCCCCAGCATTTT. It yields the protein CASKTDRGHEQPQHF.

The chain links TRBV27 to TRBJ2-7; 8 bases align to TRBD1. V lost 7 bases and J lost 3; bases outside the gene matches: 11. CDR1 is MNHEY and CDR2 is SMNVEV in the germline V gene (reference sequence). The CDR3 length is 15 residues. The CDR3 DNA reads as TGTGCCAGCAAACAGGACAGGGAACCCTTCTACGAGCAGTACTTC. It encodes CASKQDREPFYEQYF.

The chain is built from TRBV4-1 and TRBJ1-1, with TRBD1 matching 10 bases. Trimming cost V 1 base and J 0 bases; bases outside gene matches: 2. The CDR3 length is 16 residues. CDR1 MGHRA and CDR2 YSYEKL come from the germline V gene. The CDR3 DNA reads TGCGCCAGCAGCCAAGGGGGGACAGGGGTGAACACTGAAGCTTTCTTT. This encodes CASSQGGTGVNTEAFF.

This chain joins TRBV19 and TRBJ2-7; TRBD1 matches 8 bases. The germline CDR1 and CDR2 sequences are LNHDA and SQIVND (reference sequence). The V segment lost 5 bases and the J segment 4 bases; nucleotides outside the gene matches: 4. CDR3 length: 13 amino acids. The CDR3: CASSPGQEYEQYF. Here the CDR3 DNA reads TGTGCCAGTAGTCCGGGACAGGAATACGAGCAGTACTTC.

The J gene is TRBJ2-2, the V gene TRBV9; TRBD2 aligns across 7 bases. The CDR3 has 15 amino acids. Germline trimming cut 3 bases from V and 6 bases from J; bases unmatched to any gene: 8. In germline, CDR1 is SGDLS, CDR2 YYNGEE. The CDR3 DNA follows: TGTGCCAGCAGCGGATTGGGACTAACGGCCGGGGAGCTGTTTTTT. Translating it yields CASSGLGLTAGELFF.

The chain employs TRBV6-1 and TRBJ2-1, with 7 bases that match TRBD2. The CDR3 consists of 16 residues. V dropped 0 bases and J dropped 4; count of bases not matched to a gene: 6. Germline values: CDR1 MNHNS, CDR2 SASEGT. The CDR3: CASSEAWTRPYNEQFF. The CDR3 DNA is TGTGCCAGCAGTGAAGCTTGGACTAGGCCTTACAATGAGCAGTTCTTC.

The J gene is TRBJ2-7, the V gene TRBV5-6, with a tentative D call TRBD2 (5 bases). Trimming shortened V by 0 bases and J by 0 bases, and 7 bases separated the two germline ends. CDR3 size: 14 residues. The germline V gene has CDR1 SGHDT and CDR2 YYEEEE. CDR3 residues: CASSLGGFSYEQYF. In nucleotides, the CDR3 is TGTGCCAGCAGCTTGGGCGGGTTCTCCTACGAGCAGTACTTC. Based on the CDR3 plus reference TRBV5-6 and TRBJ2-7, the full variable domain is DAGVTQSPTHLIKTRGQQVTLRCSPKSGHDTVSWYQQALGQGPQFIFQYYEEEERQRGNFPDRFSGHQFPNYSSELNVNALLLGDSALYLCASSLGGFSYEQYFGPGTRLTVT.

CDR3 in DNA: TGCGCCAGCAGCTTGGAGGCTAGCGGGGGGGAGACCCAGTACTTC. This translates into CASSLEASGGETQYF. The chain recombines TRBV5-1 with TRBJ2-5; 11 bases fit TRBD2. After removal of 0 bases from V and 5 bases from J, the junction contained 3 bases not matched to a gene. The germline V gene has CDR1 SGHRS and CDR2 YFSETQ. This CDR3 comprises 15 residues. The entire variable domain, with the rest obtained from reference TRBV5-1 and TRBJ2-5, is as follows: KAGVTQTPRYLIKTRGQQVTLSCSPISGHRSVSWYQQTPGQGLQFLFEYFSETQRNKGNFPGRFSGRQFSNSRSEMNVSTLELGDSALYLCASSLEASGGETQYFGPGTRLLVL.

The chain recombines TRBV28 with TRBJ1-5; the D is unclear. The V and J ends lost 4 bases and 7 bases respectively, with 8 bases between them. This CDR3 is 12 amino acids long. Germline-derived CDR1 and CDR2 are MDHEN and SYDVKM. The CDR3 loop is CASSSAGQPQHF. The CDR3 region has the DNA TGTGCCAGCAGTTCGGCGGGGCAGCCCCAGCATTTT.

The rearrangement joins TRBV7-6 to TRBJ1-4; D is unresolved. Germline V CDR1 and CDR2: SGHVS, FNYEAQ. The CDR3 runs to 13 residues. V gave up 2 bases and J gave up 8 bases, with 9 bases separating them. In nucleotides, the CDR3 is TGTGCCAGCAGCTTATACAATGGCGAAAAACTGTTTTTT. The encoded protein is CASSLYNGEKLFF. The variable domain in full, with the rest retrieved from reference TRBV7-6 and TRBJ1-4, is GAGVSQSPRYKVTKRGQDVALRCDPISGHVSLYWYRQALGQGPEFLTYFNYEAQQDKSGLPNDRFSAERPEGSISTLTIQRTEQRDSAMYRCASSLYNGEKLFFGSGTQLSVL.

The chain links TRBV7-9 to TRBJ2-1, with 9 bases fitting TRBD2. Trimming at V came to 5 bases and at J to 9 bases, leaving 8 bases not matched to a gene. CDR1 is SEHNR, CDR2 FQNEAQ, per germline (reference sequence). This CDR3 has 14 residues. DNA of the CDR3: TGTGCCAGCAGCCTAATAGCGGGAGCGGGTGAGCAGTTCTTC. It encodes CASSLIAGAGEQFF.

This rearrangement joins TRBV5-4 to TRBJ2-3; TRBD2 agrees at 10 bases. The CDR3 contains 15 residues. V lost 2 bases and J lost 3; bases outside the gene matches: 3. CDR1 SGHNT and CDR2 YYREEE come from the germline V gene (reference sequence). This CDR3 reads CASSLAGGPTDTQYF. The CDR3 DNA sequence: TGTGCCAGCAGCTTAGCGGGAGGGCCGACAGATACGCAGTATTTT. Drawing the rest from reference TRBV5-4 and TRBJ2-3, the complete variable domain is ETGVTQSPTHLIKTRGQQVTLRCSSQSGHNTVSWYQQALGQGPQFIFQYYREEENGRGNFPPRFSGLQFPNYSSELNVNALELDDSALYLCASSLAGGPTDTQYFGPGTRLTVL.

The rearrangement links TRBV5-1 to TRBJ1-1, with TRBD1 identical over 10 bases. Per germline, CDR1 SGHRS and CDR2 YFSETQ. This CDR3 has 16 residues. The ends lost 4 bases at V and 5 bases at J; junction bases unmatched: 11. The CDR3 spells CASSMGGGQGWTEAFF. The CDR3 coding sequence is TGCGCCAGCAGCATGGGGGGGGGACAGGGGTGGACTGAAGCTTTCTTT. Drawing the rest from reference TRBV5-1 and TRBJ1-1, the complete variable domain is KAGVTQTPRYLIKTRGQQVTLSCSPISGHRSVSWYQQTPGQGLQFLFEYFSETQRNKGNFPGRFSGRQFSNSRSEMNVSTLELGDSALYLCASSMGGGQGWTEAFFGQGTRLTVV.

The V and J genes are TRBV9 and TRBJ1-1, with TRBD1 matching 10 bases. This CDR3 has 16 amino acids. J gave up 6 bases and V 3 bases, and 11 bases lay outside the gene matches. Looked up from germline, CDR1 is SGDLS and CDR2 is YYNGEE. The CDR3 loop reads CASSALTGTGVSEAFF. The CDR3 region has the DNA TGTGCCAGCAGCGCCCTAACCGGGACAGGGGTATCTGAAGCTTTCTTT.

This sequence joins TRBV25-1 and TRBJ2-1; 10 bases match TRBD1. Losses at the gene ends were 6 bases for V and 4 bases for J; bases not matched to a gene: 9. The CDR3 length is 16 residues. CDR1 and CDR2 from the germline V gene are MGHDK and SYGVNS. The CDR3 loop is CASSQTGTGAYNEQFF. The CDR3, as DNA: TGTGCCAGCAGCCAAACCGGGACAGGGGCGTACAATGAGCAGTTCTTC.

This chain links TRBV9 with TRBJ2-4; 10 bases agree with TRBD1. Per germline, CDR1 SGDLS and CDR2 YYNGEE. The CDR3 totals 16 residues. V dropped 4 bases and J dropped 8; count of bases not matched to a gene: 12. CDR3 amino acids: CASSLGQGTREHIQYF. As DNA, the CDR3 is TGTGCCAGCAGCTTGGGACAGGGGACGAGGGAGCACATTCAGTACTTC.

V gene TRBV29-1 combines with J gene TRBJ2-7; 10 bases line up with TRBD1. The CDR3 is 13 residues long. CDR1 is SQVTM, CDR2 ANQGSEA, per germline. With V trimmed by 4 bases and J by 2 bases, 2 bases remained unmatched. The CDR3 region has the DNA TGCAGCGTTGCGGGACAGGGGACCTACGAGCAGTACTTC. Its translation: CSVAGQGTYEQYF.

This chain joins TRBV10-2 and TRBJ1-2, with D perhaps matching TRBD1 (5 bases). V shed 5 bases and J shed 4 bases, with 11 bases lying between them. The length of the CDR3 is 13 residues. The germline gives CDR1 WSHSY, CDR2 SAAADI. Here the CDR3 reads CASSRTPFYGYTF. DNA for the CDR3: TGCGCCAGCAGTAGGACACCTTTCTATGGCTACACCTTC.

The chain is built from TRBV4-2 and TRBJ2-5, with 8 bases matching TRBD1. Germline lookup yields CDR1 LGHNA and CDR2 YNFKEQ. Trimming at V came to 1 base and at J to 2 bases, leaving 6 bases not matched to a gene. This CDR3 spans 16 amino acids. The CDR3 DNA is TGTGCCAGCAGCCAAGGGTTATGGACAGGGCAAGAGACCCAGTACTTC. It is translated as CASSQGLWTGQETQYF.

The chain is built from TRBV19 and TRBJ2-1, with a weak D call TRBD2 (6 bases). The CDR3 spans 15 residues. The V gene lost 4 bases and the J gene lost 4 bases, with 14 bases spanning the gap. CDR1 LNHDA and CDR2 SQIVND come from the germline V gene (reference sequence). The CDR3 sequence: CASSKTRNSYNEQFF. For the CDR3, the DNA is TGTGCCAGTAGTAAGACTAGAAATTCGTACAATGAGCAGTTCTTC.

The chain recombines TRBV7-9 with TRBJ1-1; D remains ambiguous. Germline CDR1 and CDR2: SEHNR and FQNEAQ (reference sequence). Deletions cut 4 bases from V and 11 bases from J, with 11 bases between. CDR3 length equals 11 residues. The DNA of the CDR3 is TGTGCCAGCAGCTATGCGGGGTGGGCTTTCTTT. The encoded protein is CASSYAGWAFF.

The CDR3 reads CASSPPGTGNEQYF. The DNA of the CDR3 is TGTGCCAGCAGTCCCCCCGGGACAGGGAACGAGCAGTACTTC. This chain joins TRBV28 and TRBJ2-7; TRBD1 agrees at 9 bases. V trimming: 5 bases; J trimming: 5 bases; junction bases outside the gene matches: 7. There are 14 residues in the CDR3. Per germline, CDR1 MDHEN and CDR2 SYDVKM.

The CDR3 protein is CASSAQVIEAFF. The DNA of the CDR3 is TGTGCCAGCAGTGCCCAGGTCATTGAAGCTTTCTTT. V is TRBV6-4 and J is TRBJ1-1; D remains ambiguous. V lost 4 bases and J lost 7, with 10 bases in between. Germline lookup yields CDR1 MRHNA and CDR2 SNTAGT. The CDR3 is 12 amino acids.

The chain recombines TRBV28 with TRBJ2-3; TRBD1 might be the D (6 bases). The CDR3 length is 15 residues. Per germline, CDR1 MDHEN and CDR2 SYDVKM. With 5 bases removed from V and 6 bases from J, the gap between germline ends came to 18 bases. Here the CDR3 reads CASSLGAQGSDTQYF. In nucleotides, the CDR3 is TGTGCCAGCAGTCTAGGGGCACAGGGATCGGATACGCAGTATTTT.

This rearrangement joins TRBV2 to TRBJ2-1; no clear D gene. Between the trimmed V and J ends, which lost 3 bases and 9 bases, there was a span of 15 bases. CDR3 length equals 14 residues. Per germline, CDR1 SNHLY and CDR2 FYNNEI. In nucleotides, the CDR3 is TGTGCCAGCAGTGAGATGATTGCGTTCGGTGAGCAGTTCTTC. Amino acids: CASSEMIAFGEQFF.

This chain connects TRBV11-2 to TRBJ2-1; 8 positions match TRBD2. Trimming cost V 3 bases and J 2 bases; bases outside gene matches: 9. Germline V gives CDR1 SGHAT, CDR2 FQNNGV. CDR3 length: 17 residues. CDR3 nucleotide sequence: TGTGCCAGCAGCTTCAGGACTAGCCTGCAGCCCTACAATGAGCAGTTCTTC. Translation: CASSFRTSLQPYNEQFF.

The chain is built from TRBV7-9 and TRBJ2-1, with D maybe TRBD2 (6 bases). The ends were cut back, 5 bases at V and 4 bases at J, with 12 bases in the middle. The CDR3 sequence is 14 residues long. CDR1 and CDR2 from the germline V gene are SEHNR and FQNEAQ (reference sequence). This CDR3 reads CASSPLASYNEQFF. In nucleotides, the CDR3 is TGTGCCAGCAGCCCTCTAGCGAGTTACAATGAGCAGTTCTTC.